This TCR beta chain was retrieved from a study of blood T cell repertoires in COVID-19. Study context: From the United States, Italy and Spain came samples of acute and convalescent COVID-19. The cDNA or gDNA used as material had been derived from T cells, B-cell-depleted T cells, or PBMCs.

Authors' methods: How many nucleated cells were present was estimated from reference gene primer amplification. Profiling relied on immunoSEQ multiplex PCR, and the TCRdb table lists in-frame clones only, not all of them. V and J calls and clone size are given by that table; D and trimming were obtained from the DNA. The sample shows hundreds of thousands of clones, around 86% of them seen only once. Grouping used clinical history reported by participants in a survey and questionnaire. V lost 4 bases to trimming and J lost 0 bases; unmatched junction nucleotides: 1. CDR1 and CDR2 from the germline V gene are LGHDT and YNNKEL (reference sequence). The CDR3 sequence is 14 residues long.

V usage is TRBV3-1 (or the pseudogene TRBV3-2) and J usage is TRBJ1-2, with 8 positions matching TRBD1. Source material: PBMCs or T cells enriched from blood (not recorded which). This sequence was found in a middle-aged man who had recovered from COVID-19. The CDR3 sequence is CASSRTGPNYGYTF. CDR3 bases: TGTGCCAGCAGCCGGACAGGGCCTAACTATGGCTACACCTTC.